These 9 T cell receptor beta chains share one sample of origin, sequenced in a study of neurological immune-mediated disorders. Described time point: longitudinal time-point 2. TCRdb reprocessed the 5' RACE reads via MiXCR and lists one record per CDR3 protein. The sample has 57,000 or so distinct CDR3 sequences; around a tenth are singletons. Sample: PBMCs. The receptor set was obtained from a man aged 25 to 40 in good health.

This chain connects TRBV12-3 or TRBV12-4 to TRBJ1-2; weak D call: TRBD1 (5 bases). The CDR3 is 14 amino acids. The V end lost 8 bases, the J end lost 8 bases, and 21 bases lay between the germline ends. As DNA, the CDR3 is TGTGCCAGCGGTCGGGGGATTTTGGAAGTGGGCTACACCTTC. Translation: CASGRGILEVGYTF.

This clonotype was seen many times. The chain links TRBV5-1 to TRBJ2-7, with D perhaps assigned TRBD1 or TRBD2 (5 bases each). Germline V gene lookup returns CDR1 SGHRS and CDR2 YFSETQ. The CDR3 sequence is 14 residues long. V was cut by 2 bases and J by 0 bases, with 9 bases left in between. The CDR3 bases are TGCGCCAGCAGCTTCTCAGGGAGCTCCTACGAGCAGTACTTC. It specifies CASSFSGSSYEQYF.

Concerning this clonotype: A single base separates this from a much larger clone, so it may be a read error. The chain has TRBV12-3 or TRBV12-4 and TRBJ1-5; 8 nucleotides match TRBD1. The CDR3 consists of 14 residues. Trimming removed 10 bases from V and 4 bases from J; junction bases left unmatched: 9. CDR3 in DNA: TGTGCCAACAGGCCCGGGACAGGAAATCAGCCCCAGCATTTT. Translating gives CANRPGTGNQPQHF.

This clonotype was observed at least ten times. V is TRBV27 and J is TRBJ1-5; tentative D call: TRBD1 (6 bases). Germline-derived CDR1 and CDR2 are MNHEY and SMNVEV (reference sequence). Trimming stripped 1 base from V and 4 bases from J, with 11 bases between. The CDR3 contains 15 residues. CDR3 amino acids: CASSLFQGRNQPQHF. The CDR3 DNA reads TGTGCCAGCAGTTTATTTCAGGGGCGTAATCAGCCCCAGCATTTT.

This clonotype was observed many times. The CDR3 nucleotides read TGTGCCAGCAGTTTGGGATGGACTGGCTCCTACAATGAGCAGTTCTTC. It codes for CASSLGWTGSYNEQFF. The chain links TRBV27 to TRBJ2-1, with TRBD2 as a possible D gene (5 bases). The V end lost 3 bases, the J end lost 0 bases, and 12 bases lay between the germline ends. CDR3 length equals 16 residues. The germline CDR1 and CDR2 sequences are MNHEY and SMNVEV (reference sequence).

This clonotype appeared many times. The chain is built from TRBV4-2 and TRBJ2-1; TRBD2 might be the D (5 bases). Germline CDR1 LGHNA, CDR2 YNFKEQ. The length of the CDR3 is 16 residues. V was trimmed by 0 bases and J by 3 bases, leaving 12 bases between them. In nucleotides, the CDR3 is TGTGCCAGCAGCCAAGACAGGCTAGCAGGCTACAATGAGCAGTTCTTC. Translated: CASSQDRLAGYNEQFF.

This clonotype was recorded at least ten times. The chain links TRBV11-2 to TRBJ2-2; D is uncertain. This CDR3 has 13 residues. V lost 2 bases to trimming and J lost 5 bases, with 6 bases between them. The germline gives CDR1 SGHAT, CDR2 FQNNGV. CDR3 in DNA: TGTGCCAGCAGCTTATGGGTTACCGGGGAGCTGTTTTTT. This encodes CASSLWVTGELFF.

This chain connects TRBV2 to TRBJ1-5; D remains ambiguous. This CDR3 comprises 14 residues. V lost 6 bases and J lost 5, with 14 bases in between. In germline, CDR1 is SNHLY, CDR2 FYNNEI. CDR3 region: CASSPGGSDQPQHF. CDR3 nucleotides: TGTGCCAGCAGCCCCGGAGGGTCCGATCAGCCCCAGCATTTT. The full variable domain, with the rest looked up from reference TRBV2 and TRBJ1-5, is EPEVTQTPSHQVTQMGQEVILRCVPISNHLYFYWYRQILGQKVEFLVSFYNNEISEKSEIFDDQFSVERPDGSNFTLKIRSTKLEDSAMYFCASSPGGSDQPQHFGDGTRLSIL.

This clonotype showed up many times. The rearrangement links TRBV12-3 or TRBV12-4 to TRBJ2-3; 12 bases map to TRBD1. The CDR3 sequence is 16 residues long. V gave up 7 bases and J gave up 4 bases; unmatched junction bases: 9. The CDR3 DNA reads TGTGCCAGCACTTCTGGGACAGGGGGCGGGGCAGATACGCAGTATTTT. It translates to CASTSGTGGGADTQYF.